The 18 T cell receptor beta chains presented below share a single source sample, sequenced in a study of circulating CD8 cells and anti-PD-1 response in melanoma. Using approximately 15 ng of total RNA, TCR libraries were made with the QIAseq Immune Repertoire TCR panel. Using its own MiXCR run on the reads, TCRdb lists one record per CDR3 protein. Of 600 or so distinct CDR3 sequences listed, around 7% are singletons. Sorting of live CD3+CD8+TCRalphabeta+ cells by PD-1 and/or TIGIT gave four subsets. Source: CD8+ T cells from PBMCs, taken at baseline or after one month of anti-PD-1 therapy (not recorded which). Receptors originate from a human donor with melanoma.

This clonotype is labeled medium-sized. This rearrangement joins TRBV6-9 to TRBJ2-3; possible D gene TRBD1, 6 bases. CDR3 length equals 15 residues. V lost 5 bases to trimming and J lost 0 bases, with 12 bases between them. The V gene's germline CDR1 is MNHGY and CDR2 SVAAGI. CDR3 nucleotides: TGTGCCAGCAGTACCGACAGGAAAAGCACAGATACGCAGTATTTT. It codes for CASSTDRKSTDTQYF.

This clonotype has just a few counts. The chain combines TRBV29-1 with TRBJ2-1; D is possibly TRBD1 (5 bases). CDR1 SQVTM and CDR2 ANQGSEA come from the germline V gene. This CDR3 contains 16 residues. V lost 6 bases and J 7 bases, leaving 25 bases between the germline ends. The CDR3 region is CSVELTDRLVVNEQFF. Written as DNA, the CDR3 is TGCAGCGTCGAATTGACAGACCGCCTGGTGGTGAATGAGCAGTTCTTC.

By its share, this clonotype is medium-sized. The chain combines TRBV28 with TRBJ2-3; 14 bases fit TRBD2. The ends lost 5 bases at V and 1 base at J; junction bases unmatched: 8. The CDR3 runs 18 residues. Germline loops: CDR1 MDHEN, CDR2 SYDVKM. The CDR3 DNA reads as TGTGCCAGCAGTCAGACTAGCGGGGGGGCTGGCGGCACAGATACGCAGTATTTT. Translating it yields CASSQTSGGAGGTDTQYF.

This clonotype rates as medium-sized. The rearrangement links TRBV10-3 to TRBJ2-3; D is possibly TRBD1 or TRBD2 (6 bases each). Trimming pared 2 bases from V and 4 bases from J, leaving 19 bases between. CDR3 size: 17 residues. Germline V gives CDR1 ENHRY, CDR2 SYGVKD. The CDR3 nucleotides are TGTGCCATCAGTGAGCCTTCAAGGGGGGCGGCGGCAGATACGCAGTATTTT. This sequence encodes CAISEPSRGAAADTQYF.

By sample share, this clonotype is large. The rearrangement joins TRBV20-1 to TRBJ2-5; perhaps TRBD2 as D (6 bases). CDR3 size: 13 residues. CDR1 is DFQATT, CDR2 SNEGSKA, per germline (reference sequence). V was trimmed by 4 bases and J by 2 bases, leaving 11 bases between them. The CDR3 nucleotides read TGCAGTGCTAACACGGGGGTACAAGAGACCCAGTACTTC. It codes for CSANTGVQETQYF.

This clonotype came up a few times. The rearrangement uses TRBV19 and TRBJ1-1; possible D gene TRBD1, 5 bases. Germline V lookup: CDR1 LNHDA, CDR2 SQIVND (reference sequence). V was pared by 5 bases and J by 1 base, with 11 bases between. This CDR3 comprises 14 residues. CDR3 nucleotide sequence: TGTGCCAGTAGTCCGAGGACAAGGAACACTGAAGCTTTCTTT. Protein sequence: CASSPRTRNTEAFF.

Comments on this clonotype: A much larger clone sits a single nucleotide away, making a read error possible. This chain joins TRBV28 and TRBJ2-5; 11 bases fit TRBD2. The CDR3 spans 15 residues. The germline V gene encodes CDR1 MDHEN and CDR2 SYDVKM. The J segment lost 5 bases and the V segment lost 11 bases, leaving 13 bases of the junction unmatched. CDR3 sequence: CASTIPLAGGETQYF. CDR3 DNA sequence: TGTGCCTCCACAATCCCCCTAGCGGGAGGTGAGACCCAGTACTTC.

This clonotype qualifies as large. The J gene is TRBJ1-5, the V gene TRBV27; D perhaps matches TRBD1 (6 bases). There are 15 residues in the CDR3. Trimming removed 5 bases from V and 2 bases from J, with 13 bases in between. Germline CDR1 and CDR2: MNHEY and SMNVEV (reference sequence). Here the CDR3 DNA reads TGTGCCAGCAGTGGGACAAGGGGTGGCAATCAGCCCCAGCATTTT. It encodes CASSGTRGGNQPQHF.

This clonotype is deemed medium-sized. The CDR3 nucleotides are TGTGCCACGTTCGGGGCGGAGCATGGCTACACCTTC. Protein product: CATFGAEHGYTF. The chain has TRBV6-2 or TRBV6-3 and TRBJ1-2; possibly TRBD1 for D (5 bases). Trimming pared 10 bases from V and 6 bases from J, leaving 15 bases between. CDR3 length: 12 amino acids. Germline lookup yields CDR1 MNHEY and CDR2 SVGEGT.

This clonotype is large in the sample. This rearrangement joins TRBV6-5 to TRBJ1-2, with D perhaps matching TRBD1 (5 bases). CDR3 length equals 14 residues. Germline CDR1 reads MNHEY; CDR2 reads SVGAGI. V gave up 2 bases and J gave up 0 bases, with 7 bases separating them. CDR3: CASSYATANYGYTF. The CDR3 DNA is TGTGCCAGCAGTTACGCGACAGCTAACTATGGCTACACCTTC.

Concerning this clonotype: Given a much more abundant clone one base away, this may be a read error. This chain joins TRBV28 and TRBJ2-3, with 9 bases aligning to TRBD2. This CDR3 has 14 amino acids. From germline, CDR1 is MDHEN and CDR2 SYDVKM. CDR3 in DNA: TGTGCCAGCAGTTGGGGGACTAGCTCGGATAGGCAGTATTTT. Amino acid sequence: CASSWGTSSDRQYF.

This clonotype is deemed medium-sized (0.01 to 0.1%). V and J are TRBV25-1 and TRBJ1-5, with a possible D match to TRBD1 (6 bases). The CDR3 contains 14 residues. Germline-derived CDR1 and CDR2 are MGHDK and SYGVNS. V was trimmed by 5 bases and J by 0 bases, leaving 8 bases between them. The CDR3 coding sequence is TGTGCCAGCAGTCCAGGGGTTAGCAATCAGCCCCAGCATTTT. Residues: CASSPGVSNQPQHF.

This clonotype is labeled as large. CDR3 DNA: TGTGCCAGCAGTTTATTTTCGCCAGATACGCAGTATTTT. It is translated as CASSLFSPDTQYF. The rearrangement links TRBV27 to TRBJ2-3; D not resolved. The length of the CDR3 is 13 residues. The germline V gene has CDR1 MNHEY and CDR2 SMNVEV (reference sequence). V was trimmed by 1 base and J by 4 bases, leaving 6 bases between them.

This clonotype is large (0.1 to 1%) by share. The V gene is TRBV7-3, the J gene TRBJ1-6; possible D gene TRBD1, 6 bases. Per germline, CDR1 SGHTA and CDR2 FQGTGA. The CDR3 covers 15 residues. V shed 6 bases and J shed 9 bases, with 18 bases lying between them. Here the CDR3 reads CASRKAGVTGSPLHF. The CDR3 bases are TGTGCCAGCAGGAAGGCGGGCGTGACAGGTTCACCCCTCCACTTT.

This clonotype qualifies as large. The V gene is TRBV14, the J gene TRBJ2-3; weak D call: TRBD2 (6 bases). Per germline, CDR1 SGHDN and CDR2 FVKESK. The CDR3 is 15 amino acids. V was clipped by 4 bases and J by 0 bases, with 11 bases between them. The CDR3 is CASSPTGGSTDTQYF. The CDR3 nucleotides read TGTGCCAGCAGCCCCACTGGAGGGAGCACAGATACGCAGTATTTT. Supplemented by reference TRBV14 and TRBJ2-3, the full variable domain reads EAGVTQFPSHSVIEKGQTVTLRCDPISGHDNLYWYRRVMGKEIKFLLHFVKESKQDESGMPNNRFLAERTGGTYSTLKVQPAELEDSGVYFCASSPTGGSTDTQYFGPGTRLTVL.

The chain has TRBV12-3 or TRBV12-4 and TRBJ2-7; 8 nucleotides align to TRBD2. The CDR3 runs to 17 residues. The junction had 16 bases not matched to a gene; V was cut back by 7 bases and J by 2 bases. CDR3 sequence: CASTSTLAGGKTYEQYF. The CDR3 coding sequence is TGTGCCAGCACCTCAACTCTGGCGGGAGGTAAAACCTACGAGCAGTACTTC.

By frequency in the sample, this clonotype is large (0.1 to 1%). The chain joins TRBV24-1 to TRBJ2-3; tentatively, D is TRBD1 (5 bases). V was trimmed by 3 bases and J by 4 bases, leaving 10 bases between them. The CDR3 runs to 14 residues. Germline values: CDR1 KGHDR, CDR2 SFDVKD. The CDR3 loop reads CATSDGKGPDTQYF. CDR3 bases: TGTGCCACCAGTGATGGGAAGGGGCCAGATACGCAGTATTTT.

This clonotype is large. The chain uses TRBV27 and TRBJ1-1, with a tentative D call TRBD1 (5 bases). The CDR3 extends over 19 amino acids. CDR1 is MNHEY and CDR2 is SMNVEV in the germline V gene (reference sequence). Trimming shortened V by 5 bases and J by 0 bases, and 25 bases separated the two germline ends. The CDR3 coding sequence is TGTGCCAGCAGTCCGCTCGGCGGCAGGGCGCGGCGAATGAACACTGAAGCTTTCTTT. This gives the protein CASSPLGGRARRMNTEAFF.